This T cell receptor (beta chain) was identified during a study of immune evolution from preneoplasia to lung adenocarcinoma. In the study overall: HLA loss of heterozygosity: about 7% AIS, about 14% MIA, over 25% ADC, none AAH.

The study's findings and limits: T cell clonality was higher in KRAS-mutant than EGFR-mutant or wild-type nodules. Normal lung had the highest top T cell clone frequencies.

As concerns this clone: Its antigen is still unknown.

V lost 2 bases and J 4 bases, leaving 7 bases between the germline ends. Germline lookup yields CDR1 ENHRY and CDR2 SYGVKD. The CDR3 loop spans 13 amino acids. Repertoires were generated with immunoSEQ multiplex PCR, while TCRdb's copy carries only in-frame clones and drops some. In the table there are about 5,000 clones, around 80% of which are singletons. Sequencing used FFPE minimally invasive lung adenocarcinoma tissue. V is TRBV10-3 and J is TRBJ2-3, with a weak D call TRBD2 (6 bases). This TCR came from a person aged 65-85 years with lung adenocarcinoma. This CDR3 reads CAISEGEADTQYF. CDR3 coding DNA: TGTGCCATCAGTGAGGGGGAGGCAGATACGCAGTATTTT.